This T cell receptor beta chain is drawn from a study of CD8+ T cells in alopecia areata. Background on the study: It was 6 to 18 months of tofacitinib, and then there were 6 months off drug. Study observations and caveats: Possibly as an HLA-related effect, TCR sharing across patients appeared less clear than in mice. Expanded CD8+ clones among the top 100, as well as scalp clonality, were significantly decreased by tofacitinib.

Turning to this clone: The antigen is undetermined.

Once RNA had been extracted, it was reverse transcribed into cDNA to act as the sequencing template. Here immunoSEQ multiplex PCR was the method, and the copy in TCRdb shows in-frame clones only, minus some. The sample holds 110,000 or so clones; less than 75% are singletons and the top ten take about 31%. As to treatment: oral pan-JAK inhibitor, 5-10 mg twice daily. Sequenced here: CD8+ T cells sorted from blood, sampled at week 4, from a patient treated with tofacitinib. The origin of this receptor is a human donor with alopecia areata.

The CDR3 coding sequence is TGTGCCTGGAGTTACATGGCAGGGGGAGTAAACTATGGCTACACCTTC. This gives the protein CAWSYMAGGVNYGYTF. The gene calls are TRBV30 and TRBJ1-2; 7 nucleotides agree with TRBD1. Germline CDR1 and CDR2: GTSNPN and SVGIG (reference sequence). This CDR3 is built from 16 residues. After removal of 2 bases from V and 2 bases from J, the junction contained 11 bases not matched to a gene.